This is a list of T cell receptor beta chains from one sample in a study of brain T cells in children with intractable seizures. Here immunoSEQ multiplex PCR was the method, and the copy in TCRdb shows in-frame clones only, minus some. The sample records about 320,000 clones, over 85% being singletons. Sequencing was performed on peripheral blood, taken 4 to 5 months after surgery. The receptors were gathered from a boy in the first two years of life with tuberous sclerosis and intractable seizures. Each CDR3 is given with its conserved first and last residue. The D gene is left open where the match is weak. Not all rows give a size; the values are once, few, many and, for expanded clones, a class.

12	.	TRBV7-9	TRBJ1-1	.	TGTGCCAGCAGCTTATTGACGGCTGAAGCTTTCTTT	CASSLLTAEAFF
16	.	TRBV5-5	TRBJ2-2	.	TGTGCCAGCAGCTTCCGGAACCTACGCCGTGCCGGGGAGCTGTTTTTT	CASSFRNLRRAGELFF
17	.	TRBV7-2	TRBJ1-3	.	TGTGCCAGCAGCTTAGGGCCCAGGACAGTTGGTGGAAACACCATATATTTT	CASSLGPRTVGGNTIYF
16	.	TRBV5-4	TRBJ2-2	TRBD1	TGTGCCAGCAGCAACCTAGGACAGGGGTACACCGGGGAGCTGTTTTTT	CASSNLGQGYTGELFF
15	.	TRBV9	TRBJ1-6	.	TGTGCCAGCAGCGTAGGCACCCCCTATAATTCACCCCTCCACTTT	CASSVGTPYNSPLHF
13	.	TRBV6-5	TRBJ2-7	.	TGTGCCAGCAGTTCGGGGGCCTCCTACGAGCAGTACTTC	CASSSGASYEQYF
14	.	TRBV9	TRBJ2-4	TRBD2	TGTGCCAGCTCCAGATGGGGAGGGTGGGACATTCAGTACTTC	CASSRWGGWDIQYF
14	.	TRBV19	TRBJ2-7	.	TGTGCCAGTAGTATAGGCAAGGGGCTCCTCGAGCAGTACTTC	CASSIGKGLLEQYF
14	.	TRBV3-1/TRBV3-2	TRBJ2-1	.	TGTGCCAGCAGCCAAGGGGTCGCCGGCGATGAGCAGTTCTTC	CASSQGVAGDEQFF
14	.	TRBV6-5	TRBJ2-1	.	TGTGCCAGCATCTATAGTGGTGCTTTGTATGAGCAGTTCTTC	CASIYSGALYEQFF
17	.	TRBV28	TRBJ2-3	TRBD1	TGTGCCAGCAGTGAAAATGGAAAGAGGGGGCACACAGATACGCAGTATTTT	CASSENGKRGHTDTQYF
14	.	TRBV5-4	TRBJ2-7	.	TGTGCCAGCAGCAGGTCGGGTAGCTCCTACGAGCAGTACTTC	CASSRSGSSYEQYF
12	.	TRBV6-5	TRBJ1-1	.	TGTGCCAGCAGTTACTCGAAGGGTCAGGCTTTCTTT	CASSYSKGQAFF
15	.	TRBV7-8	TRBJ2-3	TRBD2	TGTGCCAGCAGCTTGGGCGGGAGAAGCACAGATACGCAGTATTTT	CASSLGGRSTDTQYF
14	.	TRBV30	TRBJ2-1	TRBD2	TGTGCCTGGGATATAGCGGGAGACAGCAATGAGCAGTTCTTC	CAWDIAGDSNEQFF
20	.	TRBV27	TRBJ1-2	TRBD1	TGTGCCAGCACTTGGCGCGGGGGGGGACAGGGGGCGTCTATCGGCTATGGCTACACCTTC	CASTWRGGGQGASIGYGYTF
15	.	TRBV21-1	TRBJ2-1	.	TGTGCCAGCAGCAAGGGCGCAGGGAAATACAATGAGCAGTTCTTC	CASSKGAGKYNEQFF
15	.	TRBV21-1	TRBJ2-7	.	TGTGCCAGCAGCAAAATGAGCGGGAGTAAATCTGGGCAGTACTTC	CASSKMSGSKSGQYF
18	.	TRBV27	TRBJ2-3	TRBD2	TGTGCCAGCAGTTTTTATGGACTAGCGGGAGCTAGCACAGATACGCAGTATTTT	CASSFYGLAGASTDTQYF
17	.	TRBV15	TRBJ2-1	.	TGTGCCACCAGCAGAGAACGGACAGACACATTGTACAATGAGCAGTTCTTC	CATSRERTDTLYNEQFF
15	.	TRBV5-4	TRBJ1-1	TRBD1	TGTGCCAGCAGTTCTAAACAGGGGGCGAAGACTGAAGCTTTCTTT	CASSSKQGAKTEAFF
18	.	TRBV7-2	TRBJ2-1	TRBD1	TGTGCCAGCAGCCCCCACCCGCTATATAGACAGGGGGCCCATGAGCAGTTCTTC	CASSPHPLYRQGAHEQFF
20	.	TRBV15	TRBJ1-1	.	TGTGCCACCAGCAGGGGAGGGGGACCCCCCGGTTTGATAATGAACACTGAAGCTTTCTTT	CATSRGGGPPGLIMNTEAFF
16	once	TRBV19	TRBJ1-4	TRBD1	TGTGCCAGTAGTATTGGGACAGGGGGTACTAATGAAAAACTGTTTTTT	CASSIGTGGTNEKLFF
13	.	TRBV2	TRBJ1-5	TRBD1	TGTGCCAGTACGGACAGGGCTTCACAGCCCCAGCATTTT	CASTDRASQPQHF
14	.	TRBV16	TRBJ1-6	.	TGTGCCAGCAGCCTCCAGGGAGCGGATTCACCCCTCCACTTT	CASSLQGADSPLHF
15	.	TRBV2	TRBJ2-2	TRBD1	TGTGCCAGCAGCACAACAGGGGCCCCTCCCGGGGAGCTGTTTTTT	CASSTTGAPPGELFF
13	.	TRBV29-1	TRBJ1-1	.	TGCAGCGTCACTCTAGGGGGGAACACTGAAGCTTTCTTT	CSVTLGGNTEAFF
13	once	TRBV6-5	TRBJ1-1	.	TGTGCCAGCAGCGGGGACTCGAACACTGAAGCTTTCTTT	CASSGDSNTEAFF
13	.	TRBV9	TRBJ2-1	TRBD2	TGTGCCAGCAGCGTAGGGCTAGCGGTTGAGCAGTTCTTC	CASSVGLAVEQFF
10	.	TRBV2	TRBJ2-3	.	TGTGCCAGCAGGACAGATACGCAGTATTTT	CASRTDTQYF
16	.	TRBV5-1	TRBJ2-1	.	TGCGCCAGCAGCCCAGGGCCCGGAACAGCGGGCAATGAGCAGTTCTTC	CASSPGPGTAGNEQFF
13	.	TRBV4-1	TRBJ2-5	.	TGCGCCAGCAGCCAAAGGGTAGCGGAGACCCAGTACTTC	CASSQRVAETQYF
15	.	TRBV27	TRBJ1-4	.	TGTGCCAGCAGTTTATCGGGGTTCCGGGGCGAAAAACTGTTTTTT	CASSLSGFRGEKLFF
15	.	TRBV6-6	TRBJ1-6	.	TGTGCCAGCAGTTACTCAGAGGGTGGGGGTTCACCCCTCCACTTT	CASSYSEGGGSPLHF
15	.	TRBV13	TRBJ2-1	.	TGTGCCAGCAGCTTAAGGAGCACGTCCCACAATGAGCAGTTCTTC	CASSLRSTSHNEQFF
12	.	TRBV5-1	TRBJ2-1	.	TGCGCCAGCAGCTTATACGGTATTGAGCAGTTCTTC	CASSLYGIEQFF
14	.	TRBV10-3	TRBJ1-1	.	TGTGCCATCAGTGGGACGGGAGGGAACACTGAAGCTTTCTTT	CAISGTGGNTEAFF
15	.	TRBV19	TRBJ2-6	.	TGTGCCAGTAGCCCCGGGGCTCGCGGGGCCAACGTCCTGACTTTC	CASSPGARGANVLTF
14	once	TRBV10-3	TRBJ1-2	.	TGTGCCATCAGGCCCCTCGACGCTAACTATGGCTACACCTTC	CAIRPLDANYGYTF
12	.	TRBV24-1	TRBJ1-2	.	TGTGCCACCAGTGTAGGGGCGGATGGCTACACCTTC	CATSVGADGYTF
16	.	TRBV2	TRBJ1-5	.	TGTGCCAGCAGTGATATGAGGCTCAGGGAAATTCAGCCCCAGCATTTT	CASSDMRLREIQPQHF
17	.	TRBV3-1/TRBV3-2	TRBJ2-2	.	TGTGCCAGCAGCCAAAGTCCTGGTAGGGCCCACACCGGGGAGCTGTTTTTT	CASSQSPGRAHTGELFF
14	.	TRBV2	TRBJ2-1	TRBD2	TGTGCCAGCAAGGGACTAGCGGGGGCCAATGAGCAGTTCTTC	CASKGLAGANEQFF
15	.	TRBV7-8	TRBJ2-6	.	TGTGCCAGCAGCCTCCCCAGGTCTGGGGCCAACGTCCTGACTTTC	CASSLPRSGANVLTF
14	.	TRBV2	TRBJ2-2	.	TGTGCCAGCAGTGGTGTGGAGGTAAACGGGGAGCTGTTTTTT	CASSGVEVNGELFF
18	.	TRBV23-1	TRBJ1-3	.	TGCGCCAGCAGTCATGCCAACAGGGATCGCTCAACTGGAAACACCATATATTTT	CASSHANRDRSTGNTIYF
10	.	TRBV5-4	TRBJ2-7	.	TGTGCCAGCAGCTTATACGAGCAGTACTTC	CASSLYEQYF
15	.	TRBV6-2/TRBV6-3	TRBJ2-7	TRBD1	TGTGCCAGCAGTTACTCCGACAGGGGGCAATACGAGCAGTACTTC	CASSYSDRGQYEQYF
13	few	TRBV2	TRBJ2-7	.	TGTGCCAGCAGGCCCAGGGGCTCCTACGAGCAGTACTTC	CASRPRGSYEQYF
15	.	TRBV24-1	TRBJ2-7	TRBD1	TGTGCCACCAGTGATGGGGGACAGGGGGCCTACGAGCAGTACTTC	CATSDGGQGAYEQYF
16	.	TRBV19	TRBJ2-5	TRBD2	TGTGCCAGTAGTGCTATACTAGCGGGGTACCAAGAGACCCAGTACTTC	CASSAILAGYQETQYF